One and the same sample provided the 30 T cell receptor beta chains below, sequenced in a study of T cells expressing NK-cell markers. Reanalyzing the 5' RACE reads, TCRdb keeps one entry per CDR3 protein, without DNA. The sample has about 550,000 distinct CDR3 sequences; the top ten hold approximately 3.6%. Sequenced: blood T cells: a sorted CD56 or NKG2C T cell subset, CD4+ or CD8+ T cells, or bulk PBMC T cells (not recorded which). All receptors come from a man between 18 and 35 years old in good health.

The CDR3 loop reads CASSQDPLAGGGNEQFF. This sequence joins TRBV4-1 and TRBJ2-1; TCRdb lists TRBD2, though no DNA is available to test this call. CDR3 length equals 17 residues. The V gene's germline CDR1 is MGHRA and CDR2 YSYEKL.

This chain uses TRBV7-3 with TRBJ2-6; checking the TCRdb D call of TRBD1 is not possible without DNA. The CDR3 sequence is 17 residues long. Germline V gene data show CDR1 as SGHTA and CDR2 as FQGTGA. The CDR3 loop reads CASSRGGLQSGANVLTF.

V usage is TRBV11-2 and J usage is TRBJ2-1; TCRdb proposes TRBD2, but this gene call is untestable without DNA. The germline V gene has CDR1 SGHAT and CDR2 FQNNGV. This CDR3 has 15 amino acids. CDR3 sequence: CASSHERYSYNEQFF.

This rearrangement joins TRBV27 to TRBJ1-1; the D gene TCRdb calls, TRBD1, cannot be checked with no DNA. CDR1 is MNHEY and CDR2 is SMNVEV in the germline V gene (reference sequence). This CDR3 has 16 amino acids. The CDR3 here is CASSSSTGYLETEAFF.

The V call is TRBV6-1, the J call TRBJ2-2; TCRdb picks TRBD2, but there is no DNA to check that call. The CDR3 runs to 15 residues. CDR1 and CDR2 (germline): MNHNS, SASEGT. The CDR3 is CASSISGTNTGELFF.

V is TRBV7-9 and J is TRBJ1-5. CDR1 is SEHNR and CDR2 is FQNEAQ in the germline V gene (reference sequence). The CDR3 covers 17 residues. The CDR3 sequence: CASSFDAPRQGGKPQHF.

The rearrangement links TRBV24-1 to TRBJ2-1; TCRdb returns TRBD2, unconfirmable since there is no DNA. The germline V gene has CDR1 KGHDR and CDR2 SFDVKD. The CDR3 runs to 17 residues. This CDR3 is CATSDPPGTSGLNEQFF.

The gene calls are TRBV13 and TRBJ2-7. The CDR3 spans 16 residues. The germline gives CDR1 PRHDT, CDR2 FYEKMQ (reference sequence). This CDR3 reads CASSLVTPEGNHEQYF.

The chain employs TRBV7-7 and TRBJ2-1; TCRdb lists TRBD2, though no DNA is available to test this call. The CDR3 contains 16 residues. Germline V CDR1 and CDR2: SSHAT, FNYEAQ (reference sequence). The chain's CDR3 is CASSSDGAVGRYEQFF.

The chain uses TRBV10-3 and TRBJ2-2. The CDR3 runs 14 residues. Germline CDR1 ENHRY, CDR2 SYGVKD. The CDR3 region is CAISRERDTGELFF.

The chain has TRBV7-2 and TRBJ2-3; TCRdb names TRBD1, which stays unverified in the absence of DNA. The CDR3 is made up of 15 amino acids. The germline V gene encodes CDR1 SGHTA and CDR2 FQGNSA. The CDR3 spells CASSRPAGITDTQYF.

The chain combines TRBV11-1 with TRBJ2-1; with no DNA, the TCRdb D assignment of TRBD1 cannot be verified. There are 14 residues in the CDR3. The V gene's germline CDR1 is SGHAT and CDR2 FQDESV (reference sequence). The CDR3 loop reads CASSGRTGLNEQFF.

V is TRBV2 and J is TRBJ1-5. The CDR3 consists of 12 residues. The germline V gene encodes CDR1 SNHLY and CDR2 FYNNEI. This CDR3 reads CASMRSGQPQHF.

The V and J genes are TRBV11-2 and TRBJ2-4. From germline, CDR1 is SGHAT and CDR2 FQNNGV. This CDR3 has 13 amino acids. The CDR3 reads CASSLDTQNIQYF.

The genes are TRBV4-2 and TRBJ2-5; the TCRdb D gene call, TRBD1, has no DNA to confirm it. The length of the CDR3 is 13 residues. Germline CDR1 reads LGHNA; CDR2 reads YNFKEQ. This chain's CDR3 is CASNRGPGETQYF.

The chain is built from TRBV3-1 and TRBJ2-2; the TRBD2 assignment by TCRdb is unverifiable without DNA. There are 15 residues in the CDR3. From germline, CDR1 is LGHDT and CDR2 YNNKEL (reference sequence). The CDR3 loop is CASRLRDSYTGELFF.

The chain joins TRBV27 to TRBJ2-5; TCRdb indicates TRBD2, and absent DNA this call remains unverified. This CDR3 contains 15 residues. Germline CDR1 and CDR2: MNHEY and SMNVEV (reference sequence). The CDR3 here is CASSAGLAGAETQYF.

V is TRBV6-1 and J is TRBJ2-2; absent DNA, TCRdb's TRBD1 call cannot be checked. Germline CDR1 MNHNS, CDR2 SASEGT. The CDR3 is made up of 12 amino acids. This CDR3 is CAAIRDLGELFF.

The rearrangement links TRBV5-1 to TRBJ2-5. Germline V lookup: CDR1 SGHRS, CDR2 YFSETQ. CDR3 length: 15 residues. The CDR3 reads CASSLGAGFQETQYF.

The V gene is TRBV29-1, the J gene TRBJ2-3; TCRdb reports TRBD2, a call that lacks DNA to check it against. The CDR3 is made up of 13 amino acids. Per the germline V gene, CDR1 is SQVTM and CDR2 is ANQGSEA. The CDR3 loop is CSGSGRNTDTQYF.

The genes are TRBV20-1 and TRBJ2-1; the TCRdb D gene call, TRBD2, has no DNA to confirm it. The CDR3 is made up of 14 amino acids. CDR1 DFQATT and CDR2 SNEGSKA come from the germline V gene (reference sequence). Here the CDR3 reads CSASRGSGRNEQFF.

The chain uses TRBV6-5 and TRBJ2-1; absent DNA, TCRdb's TRBD2 call cannot be checked. CDR3 length: 19 residues. CDR1 and CDR2 from the germline V gene are MNHEY and SVGAGI. The CDR3 loop is CASSYPTSGFDLSYNEQFF.

This rearrangement joins TRBV11-2 to TRBJ2-3; the TRBD1 assignment by TCRdb is unverifiable without DNA. Germline V gene sequence: CDR1 SGHAT, CDR2 FQNNGV. The CDR3 extends over 15 amino acids. Here the CDR3 reads CASSRGGGFTDTQYF.

J is TRBJ1-1 and V is TRBV5-1; TCRdb's D call of TRBD1 is untestable without DNA. The CDR3 spans 14 residues. Germline V gene sequence: CDR1 SGHRS, CDR2 YFSETQ. The CDR3 region is CASRPGQWDTEAFF.

This sequence joins TRBV7-7 and TRBJ2-5; TCRdb designates TRBD2, a call that cannot be tested without DNA. The CDR3 runs to 17 residues. The germline CDR1 and CDR2 sequences are SSHAT and FNYEAQ (reference sequence). CDR3 in amino acids: CASSLGAGVWGQETQYF.

This chain connects TRBV12-3 or TRBV12-4 to TRBJ2-2; there is no DNA to check the TCRdb D call of TRBD1. The CDR3 spans 13 residues. The CDR3 loop reads CASSHSTGGELFF.

The rearrangement uses TRBV29-1 and TRBJ2-3; lacking DNA, the TRBD1 call made by TCRdb goes unchecked. Germline-derived CDR1 and CDR2 are SQVTM and ANQGSEA. The CDR3 contains 14 residues. CDR3: CSVGFGGGTDTQYF.

The chain is built from TRBV5-1 and TRBJ2-5. Germline values: CDR1 SGHRS, CDR2 YFSETQ. This CDR3 is 12 amino acids long. The CDR3 loop reads CASSLAEETQYF.

The chain recombines TRBV4-3 with TRBJ2-6; TCRdb indicates TRBD1, and absent DNA this call remains unverified. The CDR3 is 17 residues long. From germline, CDR1 is LGHNA and CDR2 YSLEER. CDR3 sequence: CASSQGNVGAGANVLTF.

The V call is TRBV10-3, the J call TRBJ2-1; TCRdb's D gene call, TRBD1, goes unchecked for lack of DNA. Germline loops: CDR1 ENHRY, CDR2 SYGVKD. The CDR3 spans 18 residues. The CDR3 loop reads CATRGTGGVGVSYNEQFF.